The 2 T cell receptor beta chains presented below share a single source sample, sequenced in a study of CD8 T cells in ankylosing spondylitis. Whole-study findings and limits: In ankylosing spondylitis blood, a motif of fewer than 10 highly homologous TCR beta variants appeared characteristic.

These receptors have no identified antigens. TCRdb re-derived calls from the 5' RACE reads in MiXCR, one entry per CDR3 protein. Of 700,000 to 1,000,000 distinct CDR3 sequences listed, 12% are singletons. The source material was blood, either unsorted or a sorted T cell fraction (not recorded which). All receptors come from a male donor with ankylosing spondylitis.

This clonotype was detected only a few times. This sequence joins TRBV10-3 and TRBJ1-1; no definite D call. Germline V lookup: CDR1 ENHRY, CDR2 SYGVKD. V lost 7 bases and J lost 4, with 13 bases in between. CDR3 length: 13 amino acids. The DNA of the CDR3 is TGTGCCATCACCGACGGGATAAGCACTGAAGCTTTCTTT. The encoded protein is CAITDGISTEAFF.

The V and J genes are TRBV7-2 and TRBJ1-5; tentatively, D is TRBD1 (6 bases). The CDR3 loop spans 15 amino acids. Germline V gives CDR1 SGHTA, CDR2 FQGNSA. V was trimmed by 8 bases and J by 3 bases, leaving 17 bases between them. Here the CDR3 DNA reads TGTGCCAGCGGGGGGGCCGGTCTAAACAATCAGCCCCAGCATTTT. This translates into CASGGAGLNNQPQHF.